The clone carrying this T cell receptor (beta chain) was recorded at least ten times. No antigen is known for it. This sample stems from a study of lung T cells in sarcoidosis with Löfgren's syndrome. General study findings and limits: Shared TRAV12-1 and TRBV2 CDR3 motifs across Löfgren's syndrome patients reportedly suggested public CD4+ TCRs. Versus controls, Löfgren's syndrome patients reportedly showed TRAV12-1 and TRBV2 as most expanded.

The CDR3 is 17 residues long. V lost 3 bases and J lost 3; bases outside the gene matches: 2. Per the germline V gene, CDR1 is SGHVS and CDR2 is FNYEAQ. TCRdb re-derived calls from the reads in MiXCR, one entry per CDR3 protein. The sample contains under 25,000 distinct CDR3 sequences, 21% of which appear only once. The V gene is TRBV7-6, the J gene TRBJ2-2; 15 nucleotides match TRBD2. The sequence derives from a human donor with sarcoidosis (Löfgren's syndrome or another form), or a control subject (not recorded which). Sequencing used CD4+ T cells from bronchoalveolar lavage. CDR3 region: CASSFWTSGRDTGELFF. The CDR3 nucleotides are TGTGCCAGCAGCTTTTGGACTAGCGGGAGGGACACCGGGGAGCTGTTTTTT.